The 30 T cell receptor beta chains reported below all come from one sample, sequenced in a study of blood T cell repertoires in COVID-19 (TCRdb year 2020). The library was built by means of the immunoSEQ multiplex PCR assay. As stored in TCRdb, this immuneACCESS dataset retains in-frame rearrangements with V and J assigned. A fraction of the clones does not appear; measured against another copy, unresolved V genes explain less than half of the discrepancy, and the remainder lacks a known reason. In all, the sample holds 200,000 to 250,000 clones, and roughly 80% of those were seen once. 8.5% to 12% of the sample is taken by the ten largest. The sequencing sample was made of peripheral blood. The receptors derive from a woman of 80 years or more with acute or convalescent COVID-19.

This clone was observed a handful of times. This chain connects TRBV5-6 to TRBJ2-7; the D is unclear. The CDR3 contains 14 residues. In germline, CDR1 is SGHDT, CDR2 YYEEEE. V was clipped by 4 bases and J by 0 bases, with 11 bases between them. The chain's CDR3 is CASSATSSSYEQYF. The CDR3 nucleotides are TGTGCCAGCAGCGCCACGTCCAGCTCCTACGAGCAGTACTTC.

The chain recombines TRBV7-5 with TRBJ2-7; the table calls TRBD1, which could not be checked here. TRBV7-5 is assigned pseudogene status. CDR3 length equals 18 residues. The CDR3 DNA reads as TGTGCCAGAAGCTTAAAATCACTTAGGGGTGAGGGGGTCTACGAGCAGTACTTC. The encoded protein is CARSLKSLRGEGVYEQYF.

The chain couples TRBV30 to TRBJ2-5; 9 bases fit TRBD2. Germline V gene lookup returns CDR1 GTSNPN and CDR2 SVGIG (reference sequence). The V and J ends lost 1 base and 0 bases, in that order; junction bases with no gene match: 3. CDR3 length: 15 residues. The CDR3 is CAWSGSGGYQETQYF. The CDR3 DNA is TGTGCCTGGAGTGGAAGCGGGGGGTACCAAGAGACCCAGTACTTC.

The chain links TRBV7-2 to TRBJ2-7; 8 bases fit TRBD1. The junction had 2 bases not matched to a gene; V was cut back by 1 base and J by 3 bases. The CDR3 covers 14 residues. Germline assignment: CDR1 SGHTA and CDR2 FQGNSA. The CDR3 coding sequence is TGTGCCAGCAGCTTAGGGACAGGGAACTACGAGCAGTACTTC. Protein product: CASSLGTGNYEQYF. The whole variable domain, remainder taken from reference TRBV7-2 and TRBJ2-7, is GAGVSQSPSNKVTEKGKDVELRCDPISGHTALYWYRQSLGQGLEFLIYFQGNSAPDKSGLPSDRFSAERTGGSVSTLTIQRTQQEDSAVYLCASSLGTGNYEQYFGPGTRLTVT.

The V and J genes are TRBV7-2 and TRBJ2-1, with D perhaps TRBD2 (5 bases). The CDR3 has 13 amino acids. Germline CDR1 SGHTA, CDR2 FQGNSA. Trimming left V 6 bases short and J 5 bases short, with 11 bases between. CDR3 sequence (DNA): TGTGCCAGCAGTTCTAGCTTCCACAATGAGCAGTTCTTC. It specifies CASSSSFHNEQFF. Full variable domain (missing parts from reference TRBV7-2 and TRBJ2-1): GAGVSQSPSNKVTEKGKDVELRCDPISGHTALYWYRQSLGQGLEFLIYFQGNSAPDKSGLPSDRFSAERTGGSVSTLTIQRTQQEDSAVYLCASSSSFHNEQFFGPGTRLTVL.

The chain is built from TRBV19 and TRBJ2-5; 10 bases agree with TRBD2. The CDR3 runs to 18 residues. The junction had 15 bases not matched to a gene; V was cut back by 3 bases and J by 5 bases. Germline CDR1 and CDR2: LNHDA and SQIVND (reference sequence). In DNA, the CDR3 is TGTGCCAGTAGTATTCGGGCTAGCGGGAGAGGACGAGATGAGACCCAGTACTTC. Amino acids: CASSIRASGRGRDETQYF.

The genes are TRBV12-5 and TRBJ2-5, with 10 bases fitting TRBD1. CDR1 is LGHNT, CDR2 FRNRAP, per germline. Losses at the gene ends were 1 base for V and 3 bases for J; bases not matched to a gene: 8. This CDR3 is built from 17 residues. The CDR3 here is CASGLGVTGGAEETQYF. For the CDR3, the DNA is TGTGCTAGTGGTTTGGGAGTGACAGGGGGCGCGGAAGAGACCCAGTACTTC. The full variable domain, with the rest looked up from reference TRBV12-5 and TRBJ2-5, is DARVTQTPRHKVTEMGQEVTMRCQPILGHNTVFWYRQTMMQGLELLAYFRNRAPLDDSGMPKDRFSAEMPDATLATLKIQPSEPRDSAVYFCASGLGVTGGAEETQYFGPGTRLLVL.

The chain joins TRBV11-2 to TRBJ1-2, with D possibly matching TRBD1 (5 bases). CDR1 and CDR2 (germline): SGHAT, FQNNGV. The CDR3 runs to 17 residues. V was trimmed by 0 bases and J by 1 base, leaving 15 bases between them. The CDR3 reads CASSLDHGGGLNYGYTF. The DNA of the CDR3 is TGTGCCAGCAGCTTAGACCACGGGGGAGGGCTTAACTATGGCTACACCTTC.

The chain joins TRBV28 to TRBJ2-7, with TRBD1 matching 9 bases. Per germline, CDR1 MDHEN and CDR2 SYDVKM. V trimming: 6 bases; J trimming: 5 bases; junction bases outside the gene matches: 8. This CDR3 is built from 14 residues. CDR3 in amino acids: CASRQQGAVHEQYF. In nucleotides, the CDR3 is TGTGCCAGCAGGCAACAGGGGGCTGTCCACGAGCAGTACTTC.

The chain is built from TRBV7-2 and TRBJ1-2, with D unclear. The CDR3 runs 12 residues. CDR1 SGHTA and CDR2 FQGNSA come from the germline V gene. V lost 4 bases to trimming and J lost 8 bases, with 11 bases between them. CDR3 region: CASSSETGGYTF. For the CDR3, the DNA is TGTGCCAGCAGCTCCGAGACGGGGGGCTACACCTTC.

This clone was picked up a small number of times. The CDR3 here is CASSRVGTDTQYF. Here the CDR3 DNA reads TGTGCCAGCAGCCGTGTAGGCACAGATACGCAGTATTTT. This chain links TRBV11-2 with TRBJ2-3, with D unresolved. CDR3 length: 13 residues. Looked up from germline, CDR1 is SGHAT and CDR2 is FQNNGV. Trimming removed 5 bases at V and 1 base at J, with 7 bases between.

This rearrangement joins TRBV10-1 to TRBJ2-1; TRBD2 aligns across 7 bases. Germline-derived CDR1 and CDR2 are WNHNN and SYGVQD (reference sequence). The CDR3 sequence is 15 residues long. With V trimmed by 4 bases and J by 6 bases, 9 bases remained unmatched. CDR3 residues: CASSGSGGPPNEQFF. CDR3 nucleotide sequence: TGCGCCAGCAGTGGATCGGGAGGCCCTCCCAATGAGCAGTTCTTC.

The chain combines TRBV6-2 or TRBV6-3 with TRBJ2-7; D perhaps matches TRBD1 (6 bases). This CDR3 has 13 amino acids. Germline lookup yields CDR1 MNHEY and CDR2 SVGEGT. V was pared by 6 bases and J by 4 bases, with 13 bases between. CDR3 in amino acids: CASSTGTLYEQYF. The CDR3 DNA is TGTGCCAGCAGCACCGGGACACTATACGAGCAGTACTTC.

The rearrangement links TRBV7-8 to TRBJ1-4; D unresolved. Between the trimmed V and J ends, which lost 2 bases and 3 bases, there was a span of 7 bases. Germline values: CDR1 SGHVS, CDR2 FQNEAQ. This CDR3 spans 14 amino acids. The CDR3 here is CASSLFRSNEKLFF. CDR3 nucleotides: TGTGCCAGCAGCTTATTCAGGTCTAATGAAAAACTGTTTTTT.

This clone has just a few counts. The chain carries TRBV4-1 and TRBJ1-1; 7 nucleotides align to TRBD1. The length of the CDR3 is 17 residues. V lost 7 bases, J lost 0 bases, and 14 bases stayed unmatched. From germline, CDR1 is MGHRA and CDR2 YSYEKL. The CDR3 DNA sequence: TGCGCCAGCATCGTCGACAGGGACAATTTGATGAACACTGAAGCTTTCTTT. Its translation: CASIVDRDNLMNTEAFF.

The rearrangement links TRBV6-2 or TRBV6-3 to TRBJ2-1; the D is unclear. Germline lookup yields CDR1 MNHEY and CDR2 SVGEGT. The CDR3 length is 15 residues. The V gene lost 2 bases and the J gene lost 6 bases, with 14 bases spanning the gap. CDR3 loop: CASSYNRVETNEQFF. CDR3 DNA sequence: TGTGCCAGCAGTTACAATCGGGTGGAAACCAATGAGCAGTTCTTC.

The chain joins TRBV10-3 to TRBJ1-6; D is perhaps TRBD1 (6 bases). Trimming took 3 bases from V and 10 from J, leaving 10 bases between them. Germline V CDR1 and CDR2: ENHRY, SYGVKD. This CDR3 contains 13 residues. The CDR3 loop is CAISDRGESPLHF. The CDR3 DNA reads TGTGCCATCAGTGACAGGGGAGAGTCACCCCTCCACTTT.

Remarks on this clone: The same CDR3 can be traced to other DNA sequences in this sample. The chain has TRBV9 and TRBJ2-2; 11 bases map to TRBD2. The junction had 1 base not matched to a gene; V was cut back by 2 bases and J by 1 base. This CDR3 is built from 16 residues. Germline V CDR1 and CDR2: SGDLS, YYNGEE. CDR3: CASSVGTSGNTGELFF. Written as DNA, the CDR3 is TGTGCCAGCAGCGTGGGGACTAGCGGGAACACCGGGGAGCTGTTTTTT.

The rearrangement links TRBV18 to TRBJ2-7; 8 nucleotides match TRBD2. Trimming took 3 bases from V and 6 from J; bases not matched to a gene: 7. Germline values: CDR1 KGHSH, CDR2 LQKENI. The CDR3 covers 14 residues. CDR3 loop: CASSPAGGSREQYF. CDR3 bases: TGTGCCAGCTCACCGGCGGGAGGATCCCGCGAGCAGTACTTC.

This clone occurred a few times. This chain connects TRBV4-1 to TRBJ2-7; D is undetermined. Deletions cut 6 bases from V and 3 bases from J, with 18 bases between. This CDR3 region has 15 residues. From germline, CDR1 is MGHRA and CDR2 YSYEKL. The CDR3 nucleotides read TGCGCCAGCAGTCCATCCCCTTTCTTAGACTACGAGCAGTACTTC. This gives the protein CASSPSPFLDYEQYF.

This chain uses TRBV5-8 with TRBJ2-7; tentatively, D is TRBD1 (6 bases). The V and J ends lost 0 bases and 1 base respectively, with 11 bases between them. This CDR3 has 15 amino acids. Germline values: CDR1 SGHTS, CDR2 YDEGEE. The CDR3 DNA is TGTGCCAGCAGCTTGGACAGGGTAGGTTCCTACGAGCAGTACTTC. Translation: CASSLDRVGSYEQYF.

The V and J genes are TRBV11-3 and TRBJ2-3; a weak D match, TRBD1 (6 bases). The CDR3 covers 13 residues. V was shortened by 7 bases and J by 2 bases, with 10 bases between the two germline ends. Germline CDR1 reads SGHNT; CDR2 reads YENEEA. The CDR3 reads CASKGDDTDTQYF. The CDR3 DNA is TGTGCCAGCAAGGGGGACGACACAGATACGCAGTATTTT.

This rearrangement joins TRBV11-2 to TRBJ2-2, with 7 nucleotides matching TRBD1. V was clipped by 5 bases and J by 0 bases; unmatched bases: 6. Germline-derived CDR1 and CDR2 are SGHAT and FQNNGV. The CDR3 consists of 16 residues. This CDR3 is CASSPRQGSNTGELFF. CDR3 coding DNA: TGTGCCAGCAGCCCACGACAGGGATCGAACACCGGGGAGCTGTTTTTT. The complete variable domain, with remaining parts taken from reference TRBV11-2 and TRBJ2-2, reads EAGVAQSPRYKIIEKRQSVAFWCNPISGHATLYWYQQILGQGPKLLIQFQNNGVVDDSQLPKDRFSAERLKGVDSTLKIQPAKLEDSAVYLCASSPRQGSNTGELFFGEGSRLTVL.

This clone came up a few times. The rearrangement joins TRBV7-8 to TRBJ2-3, with 10 nucleotides matching TRBD2. This CDR3 has 14 residues. Germline loops: CDR1 SGHVS, CDR2 FQNEAQ. Trimming at V came to 4 bases and at J to 3 bases, leaving 1 base not matched to a gene. CDR3: CASSSSGRTDTQYF. The CDR3 nucleotides are TGTGCCAGCAGCTCTAGCGGGAGAACAGATACGCAGTATTTT.

V gene TRBV27 combines with J gene TRBJ2-7; 9 bases map to TRBD1. Germline V gene lookup returns CDR1 MNHEY and CDR2 SMNVEV (reference sequence). The CDR3 loop spans 14 amino acids. V shed 6 bases and J 2 bases; nucleotides not matched to a gene: 5. The CDR3 DNA is TGTGCCAGCAGATCCGGGACAGGGACCTACGAGCAGTACTTC. Residues: CASRSGTGTYEQYF.

This chain links TRBV23-1 with TRBJ2-7; no clear D gene. TRBV23-1 is assigned to the ORF class and has an uncertain function. V gave up 6 bases and J gave up 5 bases, with 11 bases separating them. The CDR3 has 12 amino acids. In DNA form, the CDR3 reads TGCGCCAGCAGCCCGAATCAGAACGAGCAGTACTTC. Protein product: CASSPNQNEQYF.

J is TRBJ2-5 and V is TRBV10-2, with a possible D match to TRBD2 (5 bases). CDR3 length: 12 residues. V lost 8 bases to trimming and J lost 3 bases, with 10 bases between them. CDR1 is WSHSY and CDR2 is SAAADI in the germline V gene. CDR3: CASAGNKETQYF. CDR3 sequence (DNA): TGCGCCAGCGCCGGGAATAAAGAGACCCAGTACTTC.

V usage is TRBV15 and J usage is TRBJ1-5; D is ambiguous. CDR1 is LNHNV, CDR2 YYDKDF, per germline (reference sequence). This CDR3 contains 15 residues. The ends were cut back, 0 bases at V and 0 bases at J, with 6 bases in the middle. DNA for the CDR3: TGTGCCACCAGCAGAGAATCCTATAGCAATCAGCCCCAGCATTTT. It translates to CATSRESYSNQPQHF.

The rearrangement uses TRBV5-1 and TRBJ2-3, with TRBD1 matching over 7 bases. The CDR3 has 16 residues. Germline lookup yields CDR1 SGHRS and CDR2 YFSETQ. J gave up 0 bases and V 3 bases, and 7 bases lay outside the gene matches. The CDR3 here is CASSYGTASSTDTQYF. CDR3 bases: TGCGCCAGCAGCTACGGGACAGCCTCTAGCACAGATACGCAGTATTTT.

The V gene is TRBV3-1 (or the pseudogene TRBV3-2), the J gene TRBJ2-3, with D possibly TRBD2 on 5 matching bases. V lost 8 bases to trimming and J lost 5 bases, with 17 bases between them. CDR3 length: 14 residues. Germline loops: CDR1 LGHDT, CDR2 YNNKEL (reference sequence). The CDR3 DNA is TGTGCCAGCGCCCTTGCTCCTGCGGGAGATACGCAGTATTTT. As protein: CASALAPAGDTQYF.